A single sample gave rise to the 19 T cell receptor beta chains below, sequenced in a study of blood T cell repertoires in COVID-19. Produced via immunoSEQ multiplex PCR; TCRdb's table is partial and in-frame only. The sample lists nearly 110,000 clones, around nine tenths occurring once. Sequencing was carried out using peripheral blood. These receptor sequences come from a woman in her 30s with acute or convalescent COVID-19.

A single count supports this clone. CDR3 nucleotide sequence: TGTGCCAGCAATTCAGGGCCTGGGGGAAACACCATATATTTT. Translating it yields CASNSGPGGNTIYF. This chain connects TRBV6-6 to TRBJ1-3, with D possibly being TRBD1 (5 bases). CDR1 is MNHNY and CDR2 is SVGAGI in the germline V gene (reference sequence). The CDR3 has 14 residues. V was trimmed by 7 bases and J by 4 bases, leaving 14 bases between them.

V usage is TRBV16 and J usage is TRBJ2-1, with 8 bases identical to TRBD2. Germline CDR1 KGHSY, CDR2 FQNENV. This CDR3 is 15 amino acids long. Trimming at V came to 3 bases and at J to 7 bases, leaving 8 bases not matched to a gene. The CDR3 DNA follows: TGTGCCAGCAGCCATTATGCGGGGGGTCGTAATGAGCAGTTCTTC. It encodes CASSHYAGGRNEQFF.

This clone came up a few times. The chain recombines TRBV4-2 with TRBJ1-4; weak D call: TRBD1 (6 bases). This CDR3 contains 16 residues. V was shortened by 3 bases and J by 0 bases, with 11 bases between the two germline ends. The germline gives CDR1 LGHNA, CDR2 YNFKEQ. For the CDR3, the DNA is TGTGCCAGCAGCCAGAAACAGGGATCAACTAATGAAAAACTGTTTTTT. Protein sequence: CASSQKQGSTNEKLFF.

The gene calls are TRBV7-2 and TRBJ1-2; 11 bases line up with TRBD1. The CDR3 length is 16 residues. Germline V gene sequence: CDR1 SGHTA, CDR2 FQGNSA. After removal of 5 bases from V and 4 bases from J, the junction contained 9 bases not matched to a gene. This chain's CDR3 is CASSHGGTGGSYGYTF. As DNA, the CDR3 is TGTGCCAGCAGCCATGGCGGGACAGGGGGGTCCTATGGCTACACCTTC.

This clone was seen once. The chain is built from TRBV11-2 and TRBJ1-5, with D unresolved. Looked up from germline, CDR1 is SGHAT and CDR2 is FQNNGV. Trimming left V 0 bases short and J 6 bases short, with 6 bases between. The CDR3 spans 13 residues. The CDR3 nucleotides read TGTGCCAGCAGCTTAGATATCTTTCAGCCCCAGCATTTT. Translating it yields CASSLDIFQPQHF.

The V gene is TRBV7-2, the J gene TRBJ1-1; weak D call: TRBD1 (6 bases). The germline V and J ends were trimmed by 2 bases and 1 base, with 8 bases remaining between them. CDR1 SGHTA and CDR2 FQGNSA come from the germline V gene. This CDR3 spans 14 amino acids. DNA for the CDR3: TGTGCCAGCAGCTTAAGGGGGACGAACACTGAAGCTTTCTTT. This gives the protein CASSLRGTNTEAFF. Supplemented by reference TRBV7-2 and TRBJ1-1, the full variable domain reads GAGVSQSPSNKVTEKGKDVELRCDPISGHTALYWYRQSLGQGLEFLIYFQGNSAPDKSGLPSDRFSAERTGGSVSTLTIQRTQQEDSAVYLCASSLRGTNTEAFFGQGTRLTVV.

The rearrangement uses TRBV19 and TRBJ2-1, with TRBD1 matching over 10 bases. V trimming: 6 bases; J trimming: 7 bases; junction bases outside the gene matches: 3. Germline lookup yields CDR1 LNHDA and CDR2 SQIVND (reference sequence). The CDR3 totals 13 residues. CDR3 amino acids: CASSPGQGNEQFF. The CDR3 DNA reads TGTGCCAGTAGCCCGGGACAGGGGAATGAGCAGTTCTTC. The variable domain in full, with the rest retrieved from reference TRBV19 and TRBJ2-1, is DGGITQSPKYLFRKEGQNVTLSCEQNLNHDAMYWYRQDPGQGLRLIYYSQIVNDFQKGDIAEGYSVSREKKESFPLTVTSAQKNPTAFYLCASSPGQGNEQFFGPGTRLTVL.

The CDR3 region has the DNA TGTGCCAGCAGCCAACAAGGAAACACCATATATTTT. Protein: CASSQQGNTIYF. The chain employs TRBV7-9 and TRBJ1-3, with D unresolved. With 5 bases removed from V and 4 bases from J, the gap between germline ends came to 6 bases. Per the germline V gene, CDR1 is SEHNR and CDR2 is FQNEAQ (reference sequence). The CDR3 length is 12 residues.

The chain recombines TRBV14 with TRBJ2-2; the D gene is possibly TRBD1 (5 bases). This CDR3 has 15 amino acids. The ends were cut back, 4 bases at V and 0 bases at J, with 9 bases in the middle. Germline V gene sequence: CDR1 SGHDN, CDR2 FVKESK. The CDR3, as DNA: TGTGCCAGCAGCCCACAGGTCGCGAACACCGGGGAGCTGTTTTTT. Its translation is CASSPQVANTGELFF.

The genes are TRBV9 and TRBJ2-3; TRBD2 matches 12 bases. This CDR3 is 18 amino acids long. Germline V gives CDR1 SGDLS, CDR2 YYNGEE. Trimming cost V 2 bases and J 2 bases; bases outside gene matches: 9. CDR3 sequence: CASSVSLAGGRLTDTQYF. The DNA of the CDR3 is TGTGCCAGCAGCGTGAGCCTAGCGGGGGGGCGACTCACAGATACGCAGTATTTT.

V usage is TRBV4-2 and J usage is TRBJ1-2, with 7 bases fitting TRBD1. Germline loops: CDR1 LGHNA, CDR2 YNFKEQ. The V and J ends lost 5 bases and 7 bases, in that order; junction bases with no gene match: 10. The CDR3 is made up of 14 amino acids. The CDR3 nucleotides read TGTGCCAGCAGCTACCAGACAGGGTATTTTGGCTACACCTTC. Its translation: CASSYQTGYFGYTF.

J is TRBJ1-1 and V is TRBV12-5; weak D call: TRBD1 (6 bases). Between the trimmed V and J ends, which lost 6 bases and 6 bases, there was a span of 14 bases. This CDR3 comprises 13 residues. Germline assignment: CDR1 LGHNT and CDR2 FRNRAP. CDR3 residues: CASGEGGGAEAFF. The CDR3 nucleotides read TGTGCTAGTGGGGAAGGGGGAGGGGCTGAAGCTTTCTTT. Based on the CDR3 plus reference TRBV12-5 and TRBJ1-1, the full variable domain is DARVTQTPRHKVTEMGQEVTMRCQPILGHNTVFWYRQTMMQGLELLAYFRNRAPLDDSGMPKDRFSAEMPDATLATLKIQPSEPRDSAVYFCASGEGGGAEAFFGQGTRLTVV.

The chain is built from TRBV10-2 and TRBJ2-7; 8 bases are a match to TRBD2. The CDR3 has 12 amino acids. Germline V gene data show CDR1 as WSHSY and CDR2 as SAAADI. The chain's CDR3 is CATTSGSYEQYF. The CDR3, as DNA: TGCGCGACCACTAGCGGTTCCTACGAGCAGTACTTC.

The rearrangement joins TRBV28 to TRBJ2-2; D unresolved. CDR3 length: 14 residues. The V gene's germline CDR1 is MDHEN and CDR2 SYDVKM. Trimming left V 6 bases short and J 0 bases short, with 8 bases between. The CDR3 is CASSGIPNTGELFF. As DNA, the CDR3 is TGTGCCAGCAGCGGTATTCCGAACACCGGGGAGCTGTTTTTT. Together with reference TRBV28 and TRBJ2-2, the CDR3 gives the full variable domain: DVKVTQSSRYLVKRTGEKVFLECVQDMDHENMFWYRQDPGLGLRLIYFSYDVKMKEKGDIPEGYSVSREKKERFSLILESASTNQTSMYLCASSGIPNTGELFFGEGSRLTVL.

This clone is a singleton in its sample. The chain links TRBV7-2 to TRBJ2-7; 8 positions agree with TRBD2. The CDR3 is 16 residues long. The trim removed 5 bases at V and 7 bases at J, leaving 16 bases unmatched. Per germline, CDR1 SGHTA and CDR2 FQGNSA. The CDR3 reads CASSPYSGKGAREQYF. In DNA form, the CDR3 reads TGTGCCAGCAGCCCCTATAGCGGGAAAGGGGCTAGGGAGCAGTACTTC.

The chain recombines TRBV7-3 with TRBJ1-4, with 9 bases fitting TRBD1. The CDR3 is made up of 15 amino acids. Germline V gives CDR1 SGHTA, CDR2 FQGTGA. Trimming at V came to 5 bases and at J to 8 bases, leaving 9 bases not matched to a gene. CDR3 in amino acids: CASSPTGTGQEKLFF. CDR3 bases: TGTGCCAGCAGCCCGACCGGGACAGGGCAGGAAAAACTGTTTTTT.

This clone was recorded a few times. The gene calls are TRBV27 and TRBJ2-5, with TRBD2 matching over 14 bases. This CDR3 has 19 residues. V shed 6 bases and J 5 bases; nucleotides not matched to a gene: 17. Germline V lookup: CDR1 MNHEY, CDR2 SMNVEV (reference sequence). This CDR3 reads CASSLSSPGLAGVMETQYF. Here the CDR3 DNA reads TGTGCCAGCAGCCTGTCCTCTCCGGGACTAGCGGGAGTCATGGAGACCCAGTACTTC.

This clone was observed many times. The rearrangement uses TRBV4-2 and TRBJ1-2; weak D call: TRBD1 (5 bases). The CDR3 loop spans 15 amino acids. Germline CDR1 is LGHNA and CDR2 is YNFKEQ. V lost 1 base, J lost 5 bases, and 14 bases lay in between. CDR3 sequence: CASSQAGDGGYGYTF. For the CDR3, the DNA is TGTGCCAGCAGCCAAGCGGGGGACGGTGGTTATGGCTACACCTTC.

The V call is TRBV7-2, the J call TRBJ2-1, with D possibly matching TRBD1 (5 bases). The CDR3 is 14 amino acids. Germline V lookup: CDR1 SGHTA, CDR2 FQGNSA. V was clipped by 5 bases and J by 6 bases, with 14 bases between them. The CDR3 bases are TGTGCCAGCAGCATTAATGGGGCATCCAATGAGCAGTTCTTC. It yields the protein CASSINGASNEQFF.